One and the same sample provided the 14 T cell receptor beta chains below, sequenced in a study of blood T cell repertoires in COVID-19 (dated by TCRdb to 2019 to 2021). Library creation used the immunoSEQ multiplex PCR assay. The immuneACCESS repertoire file appears here via TCRdb, limited to in-frame rearrangements. These files lack a portion of the clones; in checked studies, under half of the deficit traces to unresolved V genes, and the cause of the others is not known. Present in this sample are hundreds of thousands of clones, roughly 90% of which were seen just once. 2.2% of the sample is taken by the ten largest. Sequencing was done on a sample of peripheral blood. The origin of the receptors is a woman aged 45-60 years with acute or convalescent COVID-19.

The rearrangement joins TRBV28 to TRBJ1-1, with D possibly TRBD1 on 5 matching bases. The CDR3 contains 12 residues. Germline V gene lookup returns CDR1 MDHEN and CDR2 SYDVKM. V was pared by 5 bases and J by 4 bases, with 8 bases between. For the CDR3, the DNA is TGTGCCAGCAGTCCGACAGTCACTGAAGCTTTCTTT. Translated: CASSPTVTEAFF.

The rearrangement links TRBV5-8 to TRBJ1-2; D unresolved. V lost 0 bases to trimming and J lost 8 bases, with 14 bases between them. This CDR3 has 14 amino acids. In germline, CDR1 is SGHTS, CDR2 YDEGEE. CDR3 in DNA: TGTGCCAGCAGCTTGGACGGACTTTCCTTCGGCTACACCTTC. This encodes CASSLDGLSFGYTF.

CDR3 sequence: CASSLGGTTSTDTQYF. CDR3 in DNA: TGTGCCAGCAGCTTAGGAGGGACTACCAGCACAGATACGCAGTATTTT. The chain couples TRBV7-6 to TRBJ2-3, with 7 bases that match TRBD2. Unmatched junction bases numbered 4, after V lost 1 base and J lost 0 bases. CDR1 and CDR2 (germline): SGHVS, FNYEAQ. The CDR3 has 16 residues.

This rearrangement joins TRBV28 to TRBJ1-2, with D maybe TRBD1 (6 bases). The length of the CDR3 is 14 residues. Looked up from germline, CDR1 is MDHEN and CDR2 is SYDVKM. With 5 bases removed from V and 7 bases from J, the gap between germline ends came to 17 bases. The CDR3 is CASSLGPGHSGYTF. Here the CDR3 DNA reads TGTGCCAGCAGTCTCGGCCCGGGACATTCTGGCTACACCTTC.

This chain connects TRBV7-6 to TRBJ1-4; 8 positions agree with TRBD1. V dropped 3 bases and J dropped 4; count of bases not matched to a gene: 4. Germline V CDR1 and CDR2: SGHVS, FNYEAQ. The CDR3 is made up of 15 amino acids. CDR3 nucleotide sequence: TGTGCCAGCAGCTTCCGGGACAGGAATAATGAAAAACTGTTTTTT. Protein product: CASSFRDRNNEKLFF.

About this clone itself: One base away lies a much larger clone, so this may be a sequencing read error. This chain links TRBV4-1 with TRBJ2-1, with D perhaps matching TRBD1 (6 bases). The CDR3 covers 14 residues. Germline CDR1 and CDR2: MGHRA and YSYEKL. CDR3 residues: CATSQLGARIEQFF. The CDR3 nucleotides read TGCGCCACCAGCCAACTGGGGGCCAGAATCGAGCAGTTCTTC.

The chain couples TRBV12-3 or TRBV12-4 to TRBJ2-2; D is ambiguous. The CDR3 extends over 11 amino acids. V was shortened by 7 bases and J by 8 bases, with 8 bases between the two germline ends. The CDR3 spells CASNAEGELFF. CDR3 DNA: TGTGCCAGCAACGCGGAAGGGGAGCTGTTTTTT.

This clone came up once. This chain links TRBV28 with TRBJ1-2; possible D gene TRBD1, 5 bases. CDR3 length equals 13 residues. Germline lookup yields CDR1 MDHEN and CDR2 SYDVKM. Trimming removed 1 base from V and 7 bases from J, with 10 bases in between. The CDR3 protein is CASSLSQGAGYTF. DNA of the CDR3: TGTGCCAGCAGTTTATCCCAGGGTGCTGGCTACACCTTC.

The chain uses TRBV6-6 and TRBJ1-2; D remains ambiguous. Germline V CDR1 and CDR2: MNHNY, SVGAGI (reference sequence). The CDR3 is 12 amino acids. Trimming took off 0 bases at V and 5 bases at J, with 4 bases between the two ends. The CDR3 bases are TGTGCCAGCAGTTACTCGGAGTATGGCTACACCTTC. It translates to CASSYSEYGYTF.

The chain employs TRBV3-1 (or the pseudogene TRBV3-2) and TRBJ2-5; 8 bases map to TRBD1. The junction had 6 bases not matched to a gene; V was cut back by 1 base and J by 5 bases. From germline, CDR1 is LGHDT and CDR2 YNNKEL (reference sequence). CDR3 length: 15 residues. CDR3 sequence: CASSQAGTGGETQYF. The DNA for the CDR3 is TGTGCCAGCAGCCAAGCCGGGACAGGAGGCGAGACCCAGTACTTC.

Concerning this clone: This CDR3 is also generated by other DNA sequences in the sample. This chain links TRBV6-2 or TRBV6-3 with TRBJ2-1; perhaps TRBD1 as D (5 bases). CDR1 is MNHEY and CDR2 is SVGEGT in the germline V gene. The CDR3 length is 13 residues. V gave up 2 bases and J gave up 5 bases, with 7 bases separating them. CDR3 sequence reads: CASSYGRDNEQFF. In DNA, the CDR3 is TGTGCCAGCAGTTACGGCAGGGACAATGAGCAGTTCTTC.

This chain connects TRBV5-1 to TRBJ1-4; 10 positions agree with TRBD1. Unmatched junction bases numbered 2, after V lost 1 base and J lost 8 bases. The CDR3 spans 14 residues. CDR1 SGHRS and CDR2 YFSETQ come from the germline V gene. The CDR3 DNA sequence: TGCGCCAGCAGCTTGAGGACAGGGGGAGAAAAACTGTTTTTT. Amino acid sequence: CASSLRTGGEKLFF.

This chain joins TRBV3-1 (or the pseudogene TRBV3-2) and TRBJ2-3; D ambiguous. With 0 bases removed from V and 3 bases from J, the gap between germline ends came to 13 bases. The CDR3 loop spans 16 amino acids. Germline V lookup: CDR1 LGHDT, CDR2 YNNKEL (reference sequence). Written as DNA, the CDR3 is TGTGCCAGCAGCCAAGATTGGCCTTTCGGGACAGATACGCAGTATTTT. The encoded protein is CASSQDWPFGTDTQYF.

V gene TRBV5-1 combines with J gene TRBJ2-3, with 10 bases that match TRBD2. The CDR3 contains 17 residues. Looked up from germline, CDR1 is SGHRS and CDR2 is YFSETQ. Unmatched junction bases numbered 10, after V lost 2 bases and J lost 4 bases. CDR3 sequence: CASSFEGSGRAADTQYF. The CDR3 DNA is TGCGCCAGCAGCTTTGAGGGAAGCGGGAGGGCCGCAGATACGCAGTATTTT.